Sequencing of this TCR beta chain was carried out in a study of beta chain features in type 1 diabetes (dated by TCRdb to the late 2010s). Regarding the research as a whole: Mean age, gender distribution, total cell number and subset yield did not differ between patients and healthy donors. Across all samples, some 100,000,000 sorted cells were examined, and cell number per subset correlated strongly with RNA yield. In the study, recently diagnosed type 1 diabetes patients and matched healthy donors were compared on the TCRB repertoires of their sorted circulating CD4+ T cell subsets. Regulatory and stem cell-like memory subsets were isolated from only 8 patients and 8 healthy donors, whereas naive and central memory subsets came from all 30 or so donors.

A single peripheral blood draw of around 120 mL on average was collected from each donor into heparinised tubes. A BD FACSAria II was used to sort naive, central memory, regulatory and stem cell-like memory CD4+ T cells with a panel that included CD45RO, CCR7, CD25, CD127, CD95 and CD27. All sorted populations exceeded 95% purity. PBMCs were isolated immediately by Lymphoprep density gradient centrifugation and stained directly without culture. So that batch effects would be minimized, each experiment stained and sorted samples in pairs, pairing one healthy donor with one patient. A note on this clone: Its target antigen remains unknown. No per-base quality is available; no much larger clone lies one base away.

The CDR3 covers 17 residues, taking in both the cysteine and the phenylalanine. The sequence is cut down to CDR3 DNA, 51 bases in frame from base 1. The germline V gene provides CDR1 LGHNA and CDR2 YSLEER. Relative to germline, V is missing 1 base and J is missing 5 bases, with 11 bases of the junction outside any gene match. The entire isolated RNA was reverse transcribed using the High Capacity cDNA Reverse Transcription Kit, and thus expressed TCRB transcripts were sequenced. Deep immunoSEQ sequencing was applied to naive, central memory and regulatory T cell samples, giving an average of about 3.4 million total reads per sample. Sorted cells were lysed in RLT buffer and RNA was extracted with DNase-treated RNeasy Micro or Mini kits, depending on cell number. Each cell subset was processed separately to prevent cross-contamination, with patient and healthy donor samples processed together. Using the immunoSEQ multiplex PCR, TCRB sequences were amplified from cDNA into 87-bp fragments spanning the CDR3 region. Amplicons were sequenced on the Illumina HiSeq platform. Per the source publication's procedure: PCR bias was corrected computationally using synthetic template baselines, and reads within Hamming distance 2 were collapsed, with unmergeable singletons discarded. Reads were aligned against IMGT to assign V, D and J genes, CDR3 length and insertions or deletions at six rearrangement sites. Within each subset, clonotype counts were normalized to sorted cell number, and only after that were true diversity and Gini coefficients computed with the tcR R package. Repertoire sharing was quantified using the overlap coefficient calculated on TCRB nucleotide sequences. TCRdb took this table from immuneACCESS and kept in-frame rearrangements with V and J called. Such tables lack part of the clones; where checked against another copy, unresolved V genes explain under half of the gap, and the rest is unexplained. D and trimming were read from the DNA, whereas the V and J calls and clone size are those reported in that table. The sample table holds about 320,000 clones, of which approximately 15% were seen once. Clones ranked in the top ten supply roughly 7% of the sample.

What the work shows at the level of the full study, not this receptor alone: In all four CD4+ subsets, TCRB CDR3 length was moderately but significantly shorter in type 1 diabetes patients. Naive, central memory and regulatory TCRB repertoires appeared to be more similar among patients than among healthy donors. Shorter templates might have been favored by PCR, but patient and control samples were amplified and corrected together, so both groups would have been affected equally by any skew. Because the HLA sub-analyses included only small numbers of individuals, any influence of HLA type on TCRB rearrangement was left unresolved. At VDJ recombination sites, type 1 diabetes patients had fewer insertions and more deleted nucleotides, which implies abnormalities in thymic rearrangement. Because cDNA was sequenced instead of genomic DNA, highly expressing activated cells could be over-represented, though the groups showed no difference in activation or CD3 levels.

The source is a man aged 25-45 years in good health. Sequencing input: central memory CD4+ T cells from blood. The chain was built from TRBV4-3 and TRBJ2-5; 9 central nucleotides agree with TRBD2. The CDR3 here reads CASSQAAVGGGGETQYF. The base sequence is TGCGCCAGCAGCCAAGCGGCGGTCGGCGGGGGGGGCGAGACCCAGTACTTC.